This TCR beta chain was recovered during a study of radiotherapy plus CTLA-4 blockade in lung cancer. Focal radiation with ipilimumab CTLA-4 blockade was given to patients with chemo-refractory metastatic non-small-cell lung cancer. As regards this clone: What it binds is unknown.

Looked up from germline, CDR1 is SGDLS and CDR2 is YYNGEE. V was clipped by 0 bases and J by 4 bases, with 13 bases between them. CDR3 length: 15 amino acids. Assay used: immunoSEQ multiplex PCR; TCRdb lists only in-frame clones, some missing. Seen here are 55,000 to 85,000 clones, more than 70% observed once, and the top ten hold 15% to 20%. Study conclusions and caveats: Peripheral blood showed expansion of tumor-derived TCR clones after radiotherapy and ipilimumab.

The TCR originated in a human donor with non-small cell lung cancer whose response to radiotherapy plus ipilimumab could not be evaluated. Some clones in this sample may be carry-over from other donors' samples. The sample consisted of peripheral blood, taken from a patient treated with radiotherapy plus ipilimumab. The gene calls are TRBV9 and TRBJ1-2; a possible D gene is TRBD1 (5 bases). CDR3 sequence reads: CASSVDPMGGYGYTF. The CDR3 coding sequence is TGTGCCAGCAGCGTAGATCCGATGGGGGGCTATGGCTACACCTTC.